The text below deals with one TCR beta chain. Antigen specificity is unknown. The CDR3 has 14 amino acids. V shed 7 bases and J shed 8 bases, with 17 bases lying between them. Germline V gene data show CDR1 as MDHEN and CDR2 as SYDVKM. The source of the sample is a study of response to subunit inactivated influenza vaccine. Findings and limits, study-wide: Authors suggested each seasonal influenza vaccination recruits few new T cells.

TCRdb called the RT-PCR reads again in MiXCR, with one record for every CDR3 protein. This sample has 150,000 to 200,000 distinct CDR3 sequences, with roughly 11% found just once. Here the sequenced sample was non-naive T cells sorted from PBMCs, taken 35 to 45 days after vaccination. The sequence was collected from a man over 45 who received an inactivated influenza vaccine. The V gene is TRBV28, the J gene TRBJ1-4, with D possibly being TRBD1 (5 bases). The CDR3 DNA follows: TGTGCCAGCATGGGAGGGGCCGCGCGGGAAAAACTGTTTTTT. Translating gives CASMGGAAREKLFF.